This entry concerns a single T cell receptor (beta chain). It has no known antigen specificity. Per-nucleotide qualities are absent, and no much larger clonotype sits a single base away. This sample stems from a study of PD-1 blockade in classical Hodgkin lymphoma (dated by TCRdb to the early 2020s). About the investigation overall: Nivolumab dosing was 3 mg/kg intravenously every 2 weeks, continuing until either disease progression or unacceptable toxicity. To define a peripheral blood immune signature of response to PD-1 blockade in classical Hodgkin lymphoma, the study combined TCR beta sequencing with CyTOF. General findings and caveats noted by the study authors: By C4D1, a significant rise was seen in CD4+ TCR diversity but not in CD8+ TCR diversity (p=0.0027 vs p=0.16), and the rise was most apparent among complete responders (p=0.02). Baseline TCR diversity was reported as lower in newly diagnosed patients than in healthy donors, and lower still in relapsed/refractory patients. Lower diversity was seen in patients whose nivolumab began less than 1 year after ASCT, and these patients were left out of later analyses so that immune reconstitution would not confound the results. Trial patients with a complete response had baseline diversity similar to that of newly diagnosed patients, while partial responders and progressors had significantly lower diversity. The study covered only a single clinical trial cohort, and the causes of the repertoire differences, possibly disease activity or prior therapy, were still not defined.

The Qiagen DNeasy kit was used to extract genomic DNA both from unsorted PBMCs and from the negatively selected CD4+ and CD8+ fractions. Amplification of TCR beta CDR3 regions was done by immunoSEQ multiplex PCR with primers that anneal to V and J segments. A synthetic immune receptor repertoire was used to minimize amplification bias, and remaining bias was computationally removed after sequencing. The paper's data handling went like this. Repertoire diversity was quantified as the Shannon entropy index using custom Python scripts. Unsorted, CD4+ and CD8+ repertoires were analyzed separately, except in combined analyses where CD4+ and CD8+ sequences were merged in silico. A clone was considered expanded if an increase in frequency of at least 2-fold after treatment relative to C1D1 was found, and a pseudocount of 0.5 was applied to clones undetected at baseline. Clones with 0 or 1 copy at C1D1 were defined as singleton clones, while clones with 2 or more copies were defined as non-singleton clones. By matching protein sequences in sorted samples from the same patient, clones expanded in unsorted samples were annotated as CD4+, CD8+ or unknown. Diversity changes from C1D1 to C4D1 were tested in paired samples using Wilcoxon tests. TCRdb carries this immuneACCESS record with in-frame sequences only. Its versions omit some clonotypes, under half of them owing to an unresolved V gene in the studies checked, with the rest unexplained. The V and J calls and the clone size are those of that table, but D and trimming were determined from the DNA. The sample table contains over 20,000 clones; only one count was recorded for around 84% of them. Around 2.5% of the sample belongs to the ten largest clones.

The time point label, read with the paper, signifies: cycle 1 day 1 (C1D1), immediately before nivolumab initiation. All trial patients had relapsed after autologous stem cell transplantation, with cohorts A, B and C differing in prior brentuximab vedotin exposure. The trial cohort was composed of approximately 60 patients with relapsed/refractory classical Hodgkin lymphoma, for whom complete response, partial response or progressive disease was recorded as best overall response. Trial patients were treated with single-agent nivolumab in the multi-cohort phase II CheckMate 205 trial. An independent review committee assessed best overall response using the 2007 International Working Group response criteria. Trial PBMCs were obtained immediately prior to nivolumab initiation (C1D1) and on therapy at cycle 2 day 1 and cycle 4 day 1. Peripheral blood was collected in 8 mL Vacutainer Cell Preparation Tubes, from which PBMCs were isolated by centrifugation and then cryopreserved.

V is shortened by 6 bases, J by 3 bases, and the region joining them spans 11 bases. The CDR3 holds 13 amino acids from the cysteine to the phenylalanine. The DNA shown is the 39-base CDR3, in frame from base 1. CDR1 and CDR2 were assigned from the germline V gene as MNHEY and SVGAGI. This receptor was identified in a human donor with classical Hodgkin lymphoma. This sample comprised peripheral blood mononuclear cells (PBMCs), obtained at baseline. The sequence is built from TRBV6-5 and TRBJ2-5; D gene: possibly TRBD1, on 6 matching bases. The DNA reads as follows: TGTGCCAGCAGCCGCGGACAGAAAGAGACCCAGTACTTC. Its protein is CASSRGQKETQYF.